The next 9 T cell receptor beta chains were all read from a single sample in a study of control samples from healthy donors and cancer patients. This table comes from immunoSEQ multiplex PCR, and its TCRdb copy is limited to in-frame clones, with some not included. This table holds roughly 74,000 clones, just under 95% found once. Source material: blood. The receptor set was obtained from a woman under 30 in good health.

The chain has TRBV19 and TRBJ1-5, with 7 bases lining up with TRBD1. The CDR3 is made up of 19 amino acids. CDR1 and CDR2 from the germline V gene are LNHDA and SQIVND (reference sequence). V was clipped by 3 bases and J by 0 bases; unmatched bases: 14. CDR3 bases: TGTGCCAGTAGTATTATCGGCAGGGGGGCGGGAGGTAGCAATCAGCCCCAGCATTTT. Its protein is CASSIIGRGAGGSNQPQHF.

The CDR3: CASSLGRGNSPLHF. CDR3 coding DNA: TGTGCCAGCAGCTTAGGCAGGGGTAATTCACCCCTCCACTTT. This rearrangement joins TRBV7-9 to TRBJ1-6, with D tentatively TRBD1 (6 bases). V was cut by 1 base and J by 6 bases, with 7 bases left in between. The germline gives CDR1 SEHNR, CDR2 FQNEAQ (reference sequence). The CDR3 runs to 14 residues.

The J gene is TRBJ2-5, the V gene TRBV6-5; D may be TRBD1 (6 bases). The CDR3 covers 14 residues. Germline values: CDR1 MNHEY, CDR2 SVGAGI. V shed 5 bases and J shed 4 bases, with 14 bases lying between them. CDR3 DNA: TGTGCCAGCAGTACCGGACAGTCCCGAGAGACCCAGTACTTC. This codes for CASSTGQSRETQYF.

The V gene is TRBV5-1, the J gene TRBJ2-7; the D gene could be TRBD1 or TRBD2 (5 bases each). CDR1 and CDR2 from the germline V gene are SGHRS and YFSETQ. The CDR3 consists of 13 residues. V was trimmed by 7 bases and J by 7 bases, leaving 18 bases between them. In DNA form, the CDR3 reads TGCGCCAGCGCGCAATGGGGGATGGAAGAGCAGTACTTC. Its protein product is CASAQWGMEEQYF.

The V and J genes are TRBV7-9 and TRBJ1-2; 7 bases are a match to TRBD1. The V segment lost 5 bases and the J segment 4 bases; nucleotides outside the gene matches: 4. The CDR3 sequence is 13 residues long. Germline assignment: CDR1 SEHNR and CDR2 FQNEAQ (reference sequence). The CDR3 sequence: CASSPTGTYGYTF. The CDR3 bases are TGTGCCAGCAGCCCGACAGGGACCTATGGCTACACCTTC.

The chain uses TRBV5-1 and TRBJ2-5; D tentatively fits TRBD1 or TRBD2 (5 bases each). The germline V and J ends were trimmed by 7 bases and 5 bases, with 15 bases remaining between them. Germline CDR1 is SGHRS and CDR2 is YFSETQ. The CDR3 is 13 residues long. The CDR3, as DNA: TGCGCCAGCGCTACAGACGAGGGGGAGACCCAGTACTTC. This encodes CASATDEGETQYF.

The chain is built from TRBV3-1 (or the pseudogene TRBV3-2) and TRBJ2-6, with a possible D match to TRBD2 (6 bases). The CDR3 is made up of 17 amino acids. V was shortened by 4 bases and J by 0 bases, with 13 bases between the two germline ends. From germline, CDR1 is LGHDT and CDR2 YNNKEL (reference sequence). CDR3 DNA sequence: TGTGCCAGCAGCCGCGGAGGGTCGCCCTCTGGGGCCAACGTCCTGACTTTC. Amino acids: CASSRGGSPSGANVLTF.

The chain couples TRBV29-1 to TRBJ1-1, with 8 nucleotides matching TRBD1. Germline loops: CDR1 SQVTM, CDR2 ANQGSEA. CDR3 length: 13 residues. V dropped 7 bases and J dropped 1; count of bases not matched to a gene: 5. The CDR3 is CSANRGGNTEAFF. Written as DNA, the CDR3 is TGCAGCGCAAACAGGGGGGGGAACACTGAAGCTTTCTTT.

This clone was seen a single time. The J gene is TRBJ1-2, the V gene TRBV28; no definite D call. Between the trimmed V and J ends, which lost 3 bases and 4 bases, there was a span of 15 bases. The CDR3 has 15 amino acids. Germline assignment: CDR1 MDHEN and CDR2 SYDVKM. The CDR3 is CASSLLGNERYGYTF. The CDR3 DNA reads as TGTGCCAGCAGTTTGCTGGGAAATGAACGCTATGGCTACACCTTC.